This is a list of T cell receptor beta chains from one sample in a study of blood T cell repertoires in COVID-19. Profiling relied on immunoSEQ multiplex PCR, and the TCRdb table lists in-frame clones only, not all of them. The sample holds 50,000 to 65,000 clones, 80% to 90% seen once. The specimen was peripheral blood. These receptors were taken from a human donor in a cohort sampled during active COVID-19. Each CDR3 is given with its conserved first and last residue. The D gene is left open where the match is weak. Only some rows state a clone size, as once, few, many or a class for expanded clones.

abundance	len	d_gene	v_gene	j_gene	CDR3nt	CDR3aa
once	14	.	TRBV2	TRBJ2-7	TGTGCCAGCATGGAAGTCAGGGGAAGCAACGAGCAGTACTTC	CASMEVRGSNEQYF
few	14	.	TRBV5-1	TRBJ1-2	TGCGCCAGCAGCTTGGACAGGGCGAACTATGGCTACACCTTC	CASSLDRANYGYTF
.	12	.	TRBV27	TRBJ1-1	TGTGCCAGCAGTTTAGGTGCCAGTGAAGCTTTCTTT	CASSLGASEAFF
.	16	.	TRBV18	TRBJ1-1	TGTGCCAGCTCACCAAACCGGGAGGGGGGCGCATCGACAGCTTTCTTT	CASSPNREGGASTAFF
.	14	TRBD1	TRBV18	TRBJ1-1	TGTGCCAGCTCACGGACAGGGCAGGGCACTGAAGCTTTCTTT	CASSRTGQGTEAFF
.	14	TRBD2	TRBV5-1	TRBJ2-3	TGCGCCAGCAGCCCCGGGGGGTACACAGATACGCAGTATTTT	CASSPGGYTDTQYF
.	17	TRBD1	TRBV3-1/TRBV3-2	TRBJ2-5	TGTGCCAGCAGCCAAGATCCGGTTTGGGACAGGGGGGAGACCCAGTACTTC	CASSQDPVWDRGETQYF
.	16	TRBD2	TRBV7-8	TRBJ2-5	TGTGCCAGCAGCTTATCGGCGGGGGGGGGTCAAGAGACCCAGTACTTC	CASSLSAGGGQETQYF
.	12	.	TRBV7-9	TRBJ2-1	TGTGCCAGCAGCTTAAGAGACAATGAGCAGTTCTTC	CASSLRDNEQFF
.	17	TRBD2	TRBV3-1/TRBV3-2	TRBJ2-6	TGTGCCAGCAGCCCTCTAGCGGGGGGGACTGGGGCCAACGTCCTGACTTTC	CASSPLAGGTGANVLTF
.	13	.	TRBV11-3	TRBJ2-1	TGTGCCAGCAGCTTAGGGGGAGACAATGAGCAGTTCTTC	CASSLGGDNEQFF
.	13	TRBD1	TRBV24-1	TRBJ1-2	TGTGCCACCAGTACCGGGACAGGCTATGGCTACACCTTC	CATSTGTGYGYTF
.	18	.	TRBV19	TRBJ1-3	TGTGCCAGCCGCGCGATTAACAGGGTCAATAGCTCTGGAAACACCATATATTTT	CASRAINRVNSSGNTIYF
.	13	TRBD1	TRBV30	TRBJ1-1	TGTGCCTGGGCCGGACAGGAGAACACTGAAGCTTTCTTT	CAWAGQENTEAFF
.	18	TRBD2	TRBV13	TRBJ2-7	TGTGCCAGCAGCCAGGGACTAGCGGGAGGGCCTTCCATCTACGAGCAGTACTTC	CASSQGLAGGPSIYEQYF
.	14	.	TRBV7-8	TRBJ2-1	TGTGCCAGCAGCCTACCCCTGCAGGGCAATGAGCAGTTCTTC	CASSLPLQGNEQFF
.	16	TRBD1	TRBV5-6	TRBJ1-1	TGTGCCAGCAGCGTCCTAAACAGGGGGAGAAACACTGAAGCTTTCTTT	CASSVLNRGRNTEAFF
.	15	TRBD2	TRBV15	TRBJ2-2	TGTGCCACCAGCCCCGGGACTAGAGTGTCCGGGGAGCTGTTTTTT	CATSPGTRVSGELFF
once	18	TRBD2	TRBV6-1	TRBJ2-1	TGTGCCAGCAGTGAAGCGCCGCCTAGCGGGAGGGCCAGGAATGAGCAGTTCTTC	CASSEAPPSGRARNEQFF
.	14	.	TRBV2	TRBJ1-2	TGTGCCAGCAGTGAGACGCCCAGGGCCTATGGCTACACCTTC	CASSETPRAYGYTF
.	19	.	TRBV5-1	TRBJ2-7	TGCGCCAGCAGCGCGATTACCCACCCACGGGACTGGAGCTCCTACGAGCAGTACTTC	CASSAITHPRDWSSYEQYF
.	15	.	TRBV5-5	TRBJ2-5	TGTGCCAGCAGCTTTTTTTCCACGACACAAGAGACCCAGTACTTC	CASSFFSTTQETQYF
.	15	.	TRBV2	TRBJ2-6	TGTGCCAGCAGCCCCGGGGGTGTCTGGGCCAACGTCCTGACTTTC	CASSPGGVWANVLTF
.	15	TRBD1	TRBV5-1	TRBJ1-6	TGCGCCAGCAGCCCCGGGACAGGGTTGAATTCACCCCTCCACTTT	CASSPGTGLNSPLHF
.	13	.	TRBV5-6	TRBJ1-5	TGTGCCAGCAGCTCGGACAGAGATCAGCCCCAGCATTTT	CASSSDRDQPQHF
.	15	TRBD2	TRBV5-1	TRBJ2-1	TGCGCCAGCAGCTGGGACAGCGGGAGGACCGGTGAGCAGTTCTTC	CASSWDSGRTGEQFF
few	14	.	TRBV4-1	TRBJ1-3	TGCGCCAGCAGCCAAGGGACGGGAGGAAACACCATATATTTT	CASSQGTGGNTIYF
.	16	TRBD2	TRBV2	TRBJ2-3	TGTGCCAGCAGGTCGACTAGCGGGAGTGGCACAGATACGCAGTATTTT	CASRSTSGSGTDTQYF
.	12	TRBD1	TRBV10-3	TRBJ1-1	TGTGCCATCAGTGGAGACAGGGTAAAAGCTTTCTTT	CAISGDRVKAFF
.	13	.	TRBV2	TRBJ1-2	TGTGCCAGCAGTCTCAGGGAGGATCGTGGCTACACCTTC	CASSLREDRGYTF
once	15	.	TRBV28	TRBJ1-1	TGTGCCACCCTCGCTTGGGGCAATAGGAACACTGAAGCTTTCTTT	CATLAWGNRNTEAFF
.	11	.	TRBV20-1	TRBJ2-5	TGCAGTGCTAGAAGGGCAGCGGGCAAGTACTTC	CSARRAAGKYF
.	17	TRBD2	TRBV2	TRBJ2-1	TGTGCCACCTTGTCCATTCGGGCTAGCGGGACCTACAATGAGCAGTTCTTC	CATLSIRASGTYNEQFF
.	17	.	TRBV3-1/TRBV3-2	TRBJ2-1	TGTGCCAGCAGCCAAGGGGCAGGGCTTCGTTCCTACAATGAGCAGTTCTTC	CASSQGAGLRSYNEQFF
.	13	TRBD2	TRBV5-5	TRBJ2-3	TGTGCCAGCAGCGCGAGCGGGGAGGGCACGCAGTATTTT	CASSASGEGTQYF
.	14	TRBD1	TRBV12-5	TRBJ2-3	TGTGCTAGTGGTTTGGGGGACAGCCCAGATACGCAGTATTTT	CASGLGDSPDTQYF
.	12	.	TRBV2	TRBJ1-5	TGTGCCAGCAGGGGCCCCAATCAGCCCCAGCATTTT	CASRGPNQPQHF
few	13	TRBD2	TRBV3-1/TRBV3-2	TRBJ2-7	TGTGCCAGCAGCCCCGGCGGGGGTGGGGAGCAGTACTTC	CASSPGGGGEQYF
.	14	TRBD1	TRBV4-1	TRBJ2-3	TGCGCCAGCAGCCAATTTCAAGGGGGCTATACGCAGTATTTT	CASSQFQGGYTQYF
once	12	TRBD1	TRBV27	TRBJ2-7	TGTGCCAGCAGGACAGGGGCGTACGAGCAGTACTTC	CASRTGAYEQYF
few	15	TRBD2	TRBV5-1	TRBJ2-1	TGCGCCAGCAGCACCAGACTAGCGGGGGAGTTTGAGCAGTTCTTC	CASSTRLAGEFEQFF
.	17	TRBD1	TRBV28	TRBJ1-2	TGTGCCAGCAGTTTAAGCACGGGACAGGGTATGGTCGATGGCTACACCTTC	CASSLSTGQGMVDGYTF
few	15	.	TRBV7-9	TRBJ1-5	TGTGCCAGCAGCTGGACCGAGGGGGGGGATCAGCCCCAGCATTTT	CASSWTEGGDQPQHF
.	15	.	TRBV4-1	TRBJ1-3	TGCGCCAGCAGCCTATACCGGGACTCTGGAAACACCATATATTTT	CASSLYRDSGNTIYF
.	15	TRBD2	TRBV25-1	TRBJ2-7	TGTGCCAGCAGTGATTCCCAGCGGGAGGGCTACGAGCAGTACTTC	CASSDSQREGYEQYF
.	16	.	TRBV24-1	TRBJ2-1	TGTGCCACCAGTGACAACAGGGTATCAGGGTACAATGAGCAGTTCTTC	CATSDNRVSGYNEQFF
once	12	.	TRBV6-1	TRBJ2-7	TGTGCCAGCAGTGAATGGGCCGACGAGCAGTACTTC	CASSEWADEQYF
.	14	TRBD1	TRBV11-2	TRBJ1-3	TGTGCCAGCAGTTACAGGGGGCCTGGAAACACCATATATTTT	CASSYRGPGNTIYF
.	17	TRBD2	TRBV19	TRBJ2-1	TGTGCCACCCACCAGGGACTAGCGGGAGGGGGGCCGTATGAGCAGTTCTTC	CATHQGLAGGGPYEQFF
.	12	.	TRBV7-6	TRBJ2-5	TGTGCCAGCAGCCCCATAAGAGGGACCCAGTACTTC	CASSPIRGTQYF